Listed here are 14 T cell receptor beta chains from one sample, sequenced in a study of cytomegalovirus exposure and HLA in healthy donors. In the PCR, 60 Vbeta and 13 Jbeta primers were used. Data came from immunoSEQ multiplex PCR; TCRdb stores just in-frame clones and leaves some out. This table holds 200,000 to 250,000 clones, more than 70% found once. The sample comprised PBMCs. The source is a boy aged 10-17 years in good health and CMV-seronegative.

This clone was seen a few times. The rearrangement uses TRBV9 and TRBJ1-2; 9 nucleotides agree with TRBD1. This CDR3 has 15 residues. The V segment lost 4 bases and the J segment 4 bases; nucleotides outside the gene matches: 8. Germline assignment: CDR1 SGDLS and CDR2 YYNGEE. The DNA for the CDR3 is TGTGCCAGCAGCCCCCGGGGACAGGGTGGCTATGGCTACACCTTC. Translating gives CASSPRGQGGYGYTF.

On this clone itself: Other DNA sequences in the same sample also yield this CDR3. V is TRBV6-5 and J is TRBJ1-1; D possibly corresponds to TRBD1 (6 bases). Looked up from germline, CDR1 is MNHEY and CDR2 is SVGAGI. The V and J ends lost 7 bases and 0 bases respectively, with 9 bases between them. The length of the CDR3 is 13 residues. The chain's CDR3 is CASTRTVNTEAFF. CDR3 bases: TGTGCCAGCACTAGGACAGTGAACACTGAAGCTTTCTTT.

The chain joins TRBV6-5 to TRBJ2-7; the D is unclear. V gave up 0 bases and J gave up 6 bases, with 12 bases separating them. Germline V gene data show CDR1 as MNHEY and CDR2 as SVGAGI. The CDR3 spans 14 residues. The CDR3 is CASSYSIVGSEQYF. The CDR3 DNA sequence: TGTGCCAGCAGTTACTCGATCGTCGGTTCCGAGCAGTACTTC.

This clone was observed a few times. The gene calls are TRBV10-3 and TRBJ1-2, with D possibly being TRBD1 (6 bases). Germline CDR1 reads ENHRY; CDR2 reads SYGVKD. This CDR3 region has 15 residues. V dropped 2 bases and J dropped 7 bases, with 17 bases sitting between them. CDR3 amino acids: CAISEGPGAPAGYTF. The CDR3 nucleotides are TGTGCCATCAGTGAGGGACCAGGGGCGCCCGCTGGCTACACCTTC.

V and J are TRBV2 and TRBJ2-1, with 7 bases fitting TRBD2. The V gene end was trimmed by 8 bases and the J gene end by 4 bases; junction bases not matched to a gene: 11. Germline CDR1 SNHLY, CDR2 FYNNEI. There are 15 residues in the CDR3. As DNA, the CDR3 is TGTGCCAGCTCCCCAGCACAAGCGGGGTACAATGAGCAGTTCTTC. As protein: CASSPAQAGYNEQFF. The whole variable domain, remainder taken from reference TRBV2 and TRBJ2-1, is EPEVTQTPSHQVTQMGQEVILRCVPISNHLYFYWYRQILGQKVEFLVSFYNNEISEKSEIFDDQFSVERPDGSNFTLKIRSTKLEDSAMYFCASSPAQAGYNEQFFGPGTRLTVL.

The CDR3 coding sequence is TGCAGCGTTGAAAAGGGCCGGGACTCCTACGAGCAGTACTTC. Protein product: CSVEKGRDSYEQYF. This chain uses TRBV29-1 with TRBJ2-7, with D possibly TRBD2 on 5 matching bases. The CDR3 covers 14 residues. The germline CDR1 and CDR2 sequences are SQVTM and ANQGSEA. The V end lost 2 bases, the J end lost 0 bases, and 11 bases lay between the germline ends.

The gene calls are TRBV10-3 and TRBJ1-5, with 9 bases identical to TRBD1. This CDR3 region has 12 residues. V lost 10 bases and J lost 4; bases outside the gene matches: 2. CDR1 is ENHRY and CDR2 is SYGVKD in the germline V gene. CDR3 sequence (DNA): TGTGCCACGACAGGGGGGAATCAGCCCCAGCATTTT. Its translation is CATTGGNQPQHF.

The rearrangement joins TRBV6-4 to TRBJ2-2; 14 nucleotides align to TRBD2. Germline-derived CDR1 and CDR2 are MRHNA and SNTAGT. The CDR3 consists of 15 residues. With V trimmed by 5 bases and J by 6 bases, 2 bases remained unmatched. The CDR3 here is CASSLTSGGAGELFF. DNA of the CDR3: TGTGCCAGCAGTCTGACTAGCGGGGGGGCCGGGGAGCTGTTTTTT.

The rearrangement links TRBV7-8 to TRBJ2-6, with TRBD1 matching over 7 bases. After removal of 3 bases from V and 1 base from J, the junction contained 12 bases not matched to a gene. The V gene's germline CDR1 is SGHVS and CDR2 FQNEAQ. The CDR3 is 19 amino acids. The CDR3 reads CASSFSPGQLNSGANVLTF. In nucleotides, the CDR3 is TGTGCCAGCAGCTTTTCACCGGGACAGCTAAATTCTGGGGCCAACGTCCTGACTTTC. Together with reference TRBV7-8 and TRBJ2-6, the CDR3 gives the full variable domain: GAGVSQSPRYKVAKRGQDVALRCDPISGHVSLFWYQQALGQGPEFLTYFQNEAQLDKSGLPSDRFFAERPEGSVSTLKIQRTQQEDSAVYLCASSFSPGQLNSGANVLTFGAGSRLTVL.

This clone has more than one count but fewer than ten. The chain couples TRBV15 to TRBJ1-1; D is possibly TRBD1 (6 bases). Trimming pared 0 bases from V and 5 bases from J, leaving 16 bases between. CDR3 length equals 16 residues. Germline CDR1 is LNHNV and CDR2 is YYDKDF (reference sequence). The CDR3 spells CATSRDMGQEGTEAFF. The CDR3, as DNA: TGTGCCACCAGCAGAGATATGGGACAAGAGGGGACTGAAGCTTTCTTT.

V is TRBV7-9 and J is TRBJ1-2; 7 bases line up with TRBD1. Per germline, CDR1 SEHNR and CDR2 FQNEAQ (reference sequence). After removal of 5 bases from V and 8 bases from J, the junction contained 5 bases not matched to a gene. CDR3 length equals 12 residues. In DNA form, the CDR3 reads TGTGCCAGCAGCCTCCCGACAGGGGGCTACACCTTC. Protein product: CASSLPTGGYTF. The complete variable domain, with remaining parts taken from reference TRBV7-9 and TRBJ1-2, reads DTGVSQNPRHKITKRGQNVTFRCDPISEHNRLYWYRQTLGQGPEFLTYFQNEAQLEKSRLLSDRFSAERPKGSFSTLEIQRTEQGDSAMYLCASSLPTGGYTFGSGTRLTVV.

V and J are TRBV9 and TRBJ2-2; TRBD2 might be the D (6 bases). The germline V gene has CDR1 SGDLS and CDR2 YYNGEE. Trimming removed 6 bases from V and 2 bases from J, with 17 bases in between. This CDR3 is 16 amino acids long. The CDR3 sequence is CASTLTGSDNTGELFF. The CDR3 DNA follows: TGTGCCAGCACCCTAACCGGGAGTGATAACACCGGGGAGCTGTTTTTT. The full variable domain, its missing parts supplied by reference TRBV9 and TRBJ2-2, is DSGVTQTPKHLITATGQRVTLRCSPRSGDLSVYWYQQSLDQGLQFLIQYYNGEERAKGNILERFSAQQFPDLHSELNLSSLELGDSALYFCASTLTGSDNTGELFFGEGSRLTVL.

The chain uses TRBV30 and TRBJ1-2; D is perhaps TRBD1 (5 bases). The CDR3 contains 14 residues. Germline V gives CDR1 GTSNPN, CDR2 SVGIG (reference sequence). V gave up 3 bases and J gave up 2 bases, with 13 bases separating them. The CDR3 DNA reads TGTGCCTGGAGATGGAACAGGTCCAACTATGGCTACACCTTC. Translating gives CAWRWNRSNYGYTF.

The J gene is TRBJ1-1, the V gene TRBV7-7, with D maybe TRBD1 (5 bases). Germline V gene data show CDR1 as SSHAT and CDR2 as FNYEAQ (reference sequence). This CDR3 has 13 amino acids. V lost 1 base and J lost 4, with 7 bases in between. The CDR3 bases are TGTGCCAGCAGCTTAGGGGGACTCACTGAAGCTTTCTTT. Its translation is CASSLGGLTEAFF.